This TCR beta chain was sequenced in a study of Ad26.COV2.S vaccination and SARS-CoV-2 variants. Profiled with immunoSEQ multiplex PCR; TCRdb holds only in-frame clones, not every one. The top ten hold less than 4% of the sample, which has about 400,000 clones, 85% to 90% seen once. Study-level points and caveats: Quantification of TCR breadth and depth may have yielded underestimates of total T cell responses. Whether participants received vaccine or placebo, their non-spike TCR breadth was similar.

V lost 5 bases, J lost 1 base, and 20 bases lay in between. The CDR3 length is 17 residues. In germline, CDR1 is MNHEY, CDR2 SMNVEV (reference sequence). Treatment described: roughly 19 received Ad26.COV2.S at low or high dose, single or two shots; about 5 received placebo; per-sample allocation not given. Sampling took place 63 days after the first vaccine or placebo injection. An Ad26 vector that expressed Wuhan-strain SARS-CoV-2 spike constituted the vaccine. As concerns this clone: The antigen is unknown.

This chain joins TRBV27 and TRBJ1-1; perhaps TRBD1 as D (5 bases). The clonotype was recovered from a person between 18 and 65 years old who received the Ad26.COV2.S COVID-19 vaccine or a placebo. The starting material was peripheral blood, obtained in a trial of Ad26.COV2.S vaccine versus placebo. The CDR3 protein is CASSPTNPRVRNTEAFF. The CDR3, as DNA: TGTGCCAGCAGTCCCACGAACCCCAGGGTTCGGAACACTGAAGCTTTCTTT.